Presented here are 30 T cell receptor beta chains from one specimen sequenced in a study of CD8+ T cells in alopecia areata. Once RNA had been extracted, it was reverse transcribed into cDNA to act as the sequencing template. Clones were sequenced by immunoSEQ multiplex PCR, and TCRdb holds only the in-frame ones, with some missing. Of approximately 160,000 clones listed, approximately 57% are singletons. Treatment denoted: oral pan-JAK inhibitor, 5-10 mg twice daily. The sequencing here drew on CD4+ T cells sorted from blood, taken at week 24, from a patient treated with tofacitinib. The receptors stem from a human donor with alopecia areata.

V and J are TRBV30 and TRBJ2-5; no definite D call. Trimming stripped 1 base from V and 5 bases from J, with 8 bases between. The CDR3 is 12 amino acids. CDR1 is GTSNPN, CDR2 SVGIG, per germline (reference sequence). The DNA for the CDR3 is TGTGCCTGGAGTGAGCATGGGGAGACCCAGTACTTC. As protein: CAWSEHGETQYF. The full variable domain, completed using reference TRBV30 and TRBJ2-5, is SQTIHQWPATLVQPVGSPLSLECTVEGTSNPNLYWYRQAAGRGLQLLFYSVGIGQISSEVPQNLSASRPQDRQFILSSKKLLLSDSGFYLCAWSEHGETQYFGPGTRLLVL.

This clone appeared a few times. The gene calls are TRBV2 and TRBJ2-1; D tentatively reads TRBD1 or TRBD2 (5 bases each). The CDR3 sequence is 17 residues long. The germline gives CDR1 SNHLY, CDR2 FYNNEI. Between the trimmed V and J ends, which lost 1 base and 11 bases, there was a span of 24 bases. CDR3 region: CASSEGVVGRLSGKQFF. The CDR3 DNA is TGTGCCAGCAGTGAAGGGGTGGTGGGACGCCTATCCGGAAAGCAGTTCTTC.

The gene calls are TRBV30 and TRBJ1-2; TRBD1 aligns across 7 bases. V lost 1 base, J lost 8 bases, and 7 bases stayed unmatched. This CDR3 spans 13 amino acids. The V gene's germline CDR1 is GTSNPN and CDR2 SVGIG (reference sequence). CDR3 sequence reads: CAWSGEGGRGYTF. The CDR3 DNA is TGTGCCTGGAGTGGGGAAGGGGGCAGGGGCTACACCTTC.

This clone is a singleton in its sample. This chain links TRBV2 with TRBJ2-7, with D possibly TRBD2 on 6 matching bases. The CDR3 spans 15 residues. CDR1 and CDR2 (germline): SNHLY, FYNNEI. V was pared by 0 bases and J by 3 bases, with 12 bases between. Here the CDR3 DNA reads TGTGCCAGCAGTGAAGCGGGACTGCAGAACTACGAGCAGTACTTC. Protein product: CASSEAGLQNYEQYF.

The chain carries TRBV30 and TRBJ2-7; D gene unclear. V lost 1 base and J 7 bases, leaving 17 bases between the germline ends. Looked up from germline, CDR1 is GTSNPN and CDR2 is SVGIG (reference sequence). CDR3 length: 14 amino acids. CDR3 in amino acids: CAWSDGYLYLEQYF. CDR3 bases: TGTGCCTGGAGTGATGGTTACCTATACCTTGAGCAGTACTTC.

This sequence joins TRBV30 and TRBJ2-5, with D tentatively TRBD1 (6 bases). CDR1 is GTSNPN and CDR2 is SVGIG in the germline V gene (reference sequence). The CDR3 spans 14 residues. Trimming removed 0 bases at V and 5 bases at J, with 13 bases between. CDR3 region: CAWSVGYREETQYF. CDR3 bases: TGTGCCTGGAGTGTTGGGTACAGGGAGGAGACCCAGTACTTC.

The chain is built from TRBV5-1 and TRBJ1-6; D remains ambiguous. Trimming shortened V by 0 bases and J by 0 bases, and 10 bases separated the two germline ends. The CDR3 extends over 17 amino acids. Germline V gene data show CDR1 as SGHRS and CDR2 as YFSETQ. The CDR3: CASSLVPESSYNSPLHF. CDR3 in DNA: TGCGCCAGCAGCTTGGTTCCTGAGAGCTCCTATAATTCACCCCTCCACTTT.

This clone was seen a single time. The chain recombines TRBV9 with TRBJ2-7, with TRBD2 matching over 7 bases. The ends lost 0 bases at V and 2 bases at J; junction bases unmatched: 5. This CDR3 comprises 15 residues. Germline lookup yields CDR1 SGDLS and CDR2 YYNGEE. As DNA, the CDR3 is TGTGCCAGCAGCGTAGTGGCGGGGGAGGCCTACGAGCAGTACTTC. Residues: CASSVVAGEAYEQYF.

The chain links TRBV5-1 to TRBJ2-6, with D unresolved. CDR1 and CDR2 from the germline V gene are SGHRS and YFSETQ. Trimming left V 1 base short and J 0 bases short, with 14 bases between. CDR3 length: 18 residues. The CDR3 is CASSLRASLGSGANVLTF. The CDR3 DNA reads as TGCGCCAGCAGCTTGCGGGCCTCATTGGGCTCTGGGGCCAACGTCCTGACTTTC.

V and J are TRBV30 and TRBJ1-3; D unresolved. The germline V gene encodes CDR1 GTSNPN and CDR2 SVGIG (reference sequence). This CDR3 has 14 amino acids. Trimming removed 2 bases at V and 0 bases at J, with 8 bases between. The DNA for the CDR3 is TGTGCCTGGAGTCGACTTTACTCTGGAAACACCATATATTTT. Its translation is CAWSRLYSGNTIYF. The full variable domain, completed using reference TRBV30 and TRBJ1-3, is SQTIHQWPATLVQPVGSPLSLECTVEGTSNPNLYWYRQAAGRGLQLLFYSVGIGQISSEVPQNLSASRPQDRQFILSSKKLLLSDSGFYLCAWSRLYSGNTIYFGEGSWLTVV.

The V and J genes are TRBV2 and TRBJ2-6; tentative D call: TRBD1 (6 bases). V lost 3 bases to trimming and J lost 0 bases, with 15 bases between them. The CDR3 runs to 18 residues. Germline V gene lookup returns CDR1 SNHLY and CDR2 FYNNEI. The CDR3 spells CASSDPGDWTSGANVLTF. DNA of the CDR3: TGTGCCAGCAGTGATCCAGGGGATTGGACCTCTGGGGCCAACGTCCTGACTTTC.

A few counts support this clone. The gene calls are TRBV18 and TRBJ1-2; D might be TRBD1 (5 bases). With 8 bases removed from V and 8 bases from J, the gap between germline ends came to 18 bases. The CDR3 spans 13 residues. Germline assignment: CDR1 KGHSH and CDR2 LQKENI. CDR3 residues: CASIRSRDDGYTF. The DNA for the CDR3 is TGTGCCAGCATCCGAAGCAGGGACGACGGCTACACCTTC.

The chain has TRBV25-1 and TRBJ2-7, with D perhaps matching TRBD1 or TRBD2 (5 bases each). Germline V gives CDR1 MGHDK, CDR2 SYGVNS. Trimming took off 1 base at V and 5 bases at J, with 9 bases between the two ends. The CDR3 has 13 residues. The CDR3 DNA reads TGTGCCAGCAGTGAATCGGGACGGCACGAGCAGTACTTC. This gives the protein CASSESGRHEQYF.

V usage is TRBV6-6 and J usage is TRBJ2-7; D remains unclear. This CDR3 comprises 13 residues. Germline V gene sequence: CDR1 MNHNY, CDR2 SVGAGI (reference sequence). V was cut by 0 bases and J by 0 bases, with 3 bases left in between. The CDR3 spells CASSYSDSYEQYF. The CDR3 DNA reads TGTGCCAGCAGTTACTCTGACTCCTACGAGCAGTACTTC.

The rearrangement links TRBV27 to TRBJ1-3; tentative D call: TRBD1 (6 bases). This CDR3 has 13 amino acids. Per the germline V gene, CDR1 is MNHEY and CDR2 is SMNVEV (reference sequence). Trimming removed 3 bases at V and 4 bases at J, with 7 bases between. The CDR3 spells CASSFTGGNTIYF. The CDR3, as DNA: TGTGCCAGCAGTTTCACAGGGGGAAACACCATATATTTT.

This chain links TRBV7-9 with TRBJ2-3; 7 bases are shared with TRBD1. The trim removed 5 bases at V and 1 base at J, leaving 3 bases unmatched. CDR1 and CDR2 (germline): SEHNR, FQNEAQ (reference sequence). CDR3 length: 14 amino acids. The CDR3 protein is CASSRQGRTDTQYF. The CDR3 bases are TGTGCCAGCAGCCGACAGGGACGCACAGATACGCAGTATTTT.

This chain links TRBV7-3 with TRBJ1-5, with 8 bases lining up with TRBD1. The ends lost 4 bases at V and 4 bases at J; junction bases unmatched: 0. The CDR3 loop spans 13 amino acids. Germline V gives CDR1 SGHTA, CDR2 FQGTGA. CDR3 in amino acids: CASSWDRNQPQHF. CDR3 nucleotide sequence: TGTGCCAGCAGCTGGGACAGGAATCAGCCCCAGCATTTT.

This chain connects TRBV29-1 to TRBJ2-3, with a weak D call TRBD2 (6 bases). In germline, CDR1 is SQVTM, CDR2 ANQGSEA. Trimming removed 6 bases from V and 4 bases from J, with 11 bases in between. The CDR3 sequence is 12 residues long. CDR3 sequence reads: CSVGDSADTQYF. The CDR3 bases are TGCAGCGTGGGGGACTCCGCAGATACGCAGTATTTT.

This clone was detected only once. The chain combines TRBV29-1 with TRBJ1-2; tentatively, D is TRBD1 (6 bases). Germline CDR1 is SQVTM and CDR2 is ANQGSEA. CDR3 length: 16 amino acids. With 4 bases removed from V and 1 base from J, the gap between germline ends came to 19 bases. The CDR3 coding sequence is TGCAGCGTTGGGGCCCGATTGGGGGCGCATAACTATGGCTACACCTTC. Residues: CSVGARLGAHNYGYTF.

The chain uses TRBV5-1 and TRBJ2-3, with TRBD2 matching 9 bases. Looked up from germline, CDR1 is SGHRS and CDR2 is YFSETQ. The length of the CDR3 is 16 residues. V was pared by 4 bases and J by 5 bases, with 11 bases of the junction left unmatched. In DNA form, the CDR3 reads TGCGCCAGCAGCAACCGGGGACTAGCTTTGGTAGATACGCAGTATTTT. This encodes CASSNRGLALVDTQYF.

This chain uses TRBV9 with TRBJ2-3, with 8 bases aligning to TRBD2. The CDR3 consists of 16 residues. The junction had 3 bases not matched to a gene; V was cut back by 0 bases and J by 0 bases. The germline V gene encodes CDR1 SGDLS and CDR2 YYNGEE. The CDR3 reads CASSVGERGSTDTQYF. For the CDR3, the DNA is TGTGCCAGCAGCGTAGGGGAGCGGGGGAGCACAGATACGCAGTATTTT.

The chain carries TRBV15 and TRBJ2-7; no firm D call. The V gene's germline CDR1 is LNHNV and CDR2 YYDKDF (reference sequence). The V end was cut by 0 bases, the J end by 2 bases, with 5 bases between. The CDR3 runs 13 residues. This CDR3 is CATSRDPAYEQYF. The CDR3 DNA reads TGTGCCACCAGCAGAGATCCGGCCTACGAGCAGTACTTC.

This sequence joins TRBV4-1 and TRBJ2-2; maybe TRBD2 (5 bases). Trimming stripped 2 bases from V and 3 bases from J, with 13 bases between. Germline V gene data show CDR1 as MGHRA and CDR2 as YSYEKL. CDR3 length: 16 residues. The CDR3 spells CASSQRGFVDTGELFF. For the CDR3, the DNA is TGCGCCAGCAGCCAACGAGGGTTCGTGGACACCGGGGAGCTGTTTTTT.

The chain combines TRBV5-1 with TRBJ2-7; D is uncertain. There are 14 residues in the CDR3. The V gene's germline CDR1 is SGHRS and CDR2 YFSETQ. The V end lost 0 bases, the J end lost 2 bases, and 9 bases lay between the germline ends. The CDR3 nucleotides read TGCGCCAGCAGCTTGGCCGAGGTCCCCTACGAGCAGTACTTC. Translating it yields CASSLAEVPYEQYF.

This clone was seen only a few times. This chain uses TRBV7-6 with TRBJ2-5; D gene ambiguous. CDR1 and CDR2 from the germline V gene are SGHVS and FNYEAQ. The CDR3 covers 12 residues. V shed 5 bases and J shed 5 bases, with 9 bases lying between them. This chain's CDR3 is CASSVQWETQYF. CDR3 coding DNA: TGTGCCAGCAGCGTTCAGTGGGAGACCCAGTACTTC. Looking up the rest from reference TRBV7-6 and TRBJ2-5 gives the full variable domain: GAGVSQSPRYKVTKRGQDVALRCDPISGHVSLYWYRQALGQGPEFLTYFNYEAQQDKSGLPNDRFSAERPEGSISTLTIQRTEQRDSAMYRCASSVQWETQYFGPGTRLLVL.

The rearrangement uses TRBV7-9 and TRBJ2-1, with unresolved D. Between the trimmed V and J ends, which lost 0 bases and 7 bases, there was a span of 10 bases. CDR1 and CDR2 from the germline V gene are SEHNR and FQNEAQ (reference sequence). This CDR3 is built from 14 residues. CDR3 in DNA: TGTGCCAGCAGCTTAGCTCGTATGGGGAATGAGCAGTTCTTC. This encodes CASSLARMGNEQFF.

This clone was counted between two and nine times. The chain employs TRBV7-9 and TRBJ1-6; perhaps TRBD1 as D (6 bases). The CDR3 is 17 amino acids. Germline V gene lookup returns CDR1 SEHNR and CDR2 FQNEAQ (reference sequence). Trimming removed 1 base at V and 0 bases at J, with 10 bases between. CDR3 DNA: TGTGCCAGCAGCTTAGTGGTAGGGGGCTCCTATAATTCACCCCTCCACTTT. This gives the protein CASSLVVGGSYNSPLHF.

The V call is TRBV7-2, the J call TRBJ2-3; D may be TRBD1 or TRBD2 (5 bases each). V was shortened by 4 bases and J by 4 bases, with 12 bases between the two germline ends. This CDR3 contains 14 residues. CDR1 and CDR2 from the germline V gene are SGHTA and FQGNSA. CDR3 DNA sequence: TGTGCCAGCAGCTCCTCCACGGGGCCAGATACGCAGTATTTT. Protein product: CASSSSTGPDTQYF.

The V call is TRBV6-5, the J call TRBJ2-7; D is unresolved. Trimming removed 2 bases from V and 3 bases from J, with 17 bases in between. The CDR3 runs 16 residues. CDR1 is MNHEY and CDR2 is SVGAGI in the germline V gene. The CDR3 DNA is TGTGCCAGCAGTTACGGGAACCGGGCGACCCTCTACGAGCAGTACTTC. Its protein is CASSYGNRATLYEQYF.

The J gene is TRBJ1-6, the V gene TRBV25-1; TRBD1 agrees at 10 bases. J gave up 7 bases and V 2 bases, and 5 bases lay outside the gene matches. CDR3 size: 16 residues. Germline lookup yields CDR1 MGHDK and CDR2 SYGVNS. The CDR3 DNA reads TGTGCCAGCAGTGAAGGGGACAGGGGACCGAATTCACCCCTCCACTTT. Its translation: CASSEGDRGPNSPLHF.